These 16 T cell receptor beta chains came from one sample sequenced in a study of human T cells and chemical hapten exposure. As for time point: pre-sensitization, week 0. Treatment noted: therapeutic diphenylcyclopropenone sensitization with weekly scalp DPC. TCRdb fed the RACE reads into MiXCR, producing one record per CDR3 protein. The data hold more than 75,000 distinct CDR3 sequences, with roughly 9.1% observed a single time. The sample was whole blood, taken in connection with sensitization to the hapten diphenylcyclopropenone (DPC). The receptors here all came from a middle-aged woman with alopecia areata. Some clones in this sample may be carry-over from other donors' samples.

This clonotype was picked up many times. This chain joins TRBV27 and TRBJ2-4; D tentatively reads TRBD1 or TRBD2 (5 bases each). CDR3 size: 16 residues. The ends were cut back, 4 bases at V and 5 bases at J, with 18 bases in the middle. Germline V gene data show CDR1 as MNHEY and CDR2 as SMNVEV (reference sequence). The chain's CDR3 is CASSSHARGYQNIQYF. Here the CDR3 DNA reads TGTGCCAGCAGTTCACACGCCCGGGGCTATCAAAACATTCAGTACTTC.

This clonotype appeared many times. The chain has TRBV3-1 and TRBJ1-1; D is possibly TRBD1 (5 bases). Deletions cut 2 bases from V and 1 base from J, with 8 bases between. The CDR3 covers 14 residues. Germline V gene sequence: CDR1 LGHDT, CDR2 YNNKEL (reference sequence). CDR3 coding DNA: TGTGCCAGCAGCCAACTTACAGGGAACACTGAAGCTTTCTTT. Amino acid sequence: CASSQLTGNTEAFF.

This clonotype was counted only a few times. J is TRBJ2-1 and V is TRBV11-2, with TRBD2 as a possible D gene (5 bases). Germline V CDR1 and CDR2: SGHAT, FQNNGV. The CDR3 sequence is 12 residues long. Trimming removed 0 bases at V and 13 bases at J, with 10 bases between. DNA for the CDR3: TGTGCCAGCAGCTTAGAAGCGGTCCAACAGTTCTTC. Translation gives CASSLEAVQQFF.

This clonotype was counted between two and nine times. This rearrangement joins TRBV6-2 or TRBV6-3 to TRBJ2-7; 9 bases are shared with TRBD2. The V gene end was trimmed by 0 bases and the J gene end by 5 bases; junction bases not matched to a gene: 5. The CDR3 consists of 15 residues. Germline V CDR1 and CDR2: MNHEY, SVGEGT. In nucleotides, the CDR3 is TGTGCCAGCAGTTACTCGACGACTAGCGGTGACGAGCAGTACTTC. Translating it yields CASSYSTTSGDEQYF.

The sample holds many counts of this clonotype. The chain employs TRBV4-2 and TRBJ1-5; D is undetermined. CDR1 is LGHNA and CDR2 is YNFKEQ in the germline V gene. Trimming took 0 bases from V and 4 from J, leaving 13 bases between them. The CDR3 covers 16 residues. CDR3 in DNA: TGTGCCAGCAGCCAAGATCTTCGACGGGAAAATCAGCCCCAGCATTTT. This sequence encodes CASSQDLRRENQPQHF.

This clonotype has just a few counts. A much larger clone is a single base away; this may be a read error. This chain links TRBV7-2 with TRBJ1-2; 7 bases agree with TRBD1. The CDR3 is 19 residues long. V gave up 4 bases and J gave up 5 bases; unmatched junction bases: 22. CDR1 and CDR2 (germline): SGHTA, FQGNSA. CDR3 DNA sequence: TGTGCCAGCAGCTACCGCAAAGGACAGGAAAACACCATACAATATGGCTACACCTTC. Translation gives CASSYRKGQENTIQYGYTF.

Only a few counts were recorded for this clonotype. The genes are TRBV29-1 and TRBJ1-5; D ambiguous. The CDR3 has 9 residues. Germline-derived CDR1 and CDR2 are SQVTM and ANQGSEA. This chain's CDR3 is CKAGRPQHF. DNA for the CDR3: TGCAAGGCTGGTCGCCCCCAGCATTTT.

This chain connects TRBV9 to TRBJ2-1, with D maybe TRBD1 (6 bases). CDR1 and CDR2 from the germline V gene are SGDLS and YYNGEE. The ends were cut back, 4 bases at V and 4 bases at J, with 18 bases in the middle. This CDR3 contains 16 residues. CDR3 nucleotides: TGTGCCAGCAGCCACTACGAGGGGGTTATTTACAATGAGCAGTTCTTC. Translated, it gives CASSHYEGVIYNEQFF.

This clonotype was picked up a small number of times. The J gene is TRBJ2-7, the V gene TRBV6-2 or TRBV6-3; tentative D call: TRBD1 (6 bases). V was shortened by 6 bases and J by 2 bases, with 17 bases between the two germline ends. The CDR3 extends over 15 amino acids. CDR1 and CDR2 from the germline V gene are MNHEY and SVGEGT. The CDR3 is CASSPDRDTAYEQYF. The CDR3, as DNA: TGTGCCAGCAGCCCAGATAGGGACACCGCCTACGAGCAGTACTTC.

This clonotype has a count of ten or more. The chain joins TRBV10-2 to TRBJ2-7, with 7 bases lining up with TRBD1. The CDR3 consists of 17 residues. Per the germline V gene, CDR1 is WSHSY and CDR2 is SAAADI. V gave up 3 bases and J gave up 1 base; unmatched junction bases: 12. The CDR3 DNA sequence: TGCGCCAGCAGTGACTCGCAACAGGGGTCCCTATCCTACGAGCAGTACTTC. Encoded protein: CASSDSQQGSLSYEQYF.

The chain combines TRBV2 with TRBJ2-3; D not resolved. Germline V gives CDR1 SNHLY, CDR2 FYNNEI. The CDR3 has 12 residues. V was trimmed by 5 bases and J by 5 bases, leaving 8 bases between them. The CDR3 loop is CASSPSQDTQYF. The CDR3 DNA follows: TGTGCCAGCAGTCCTAGTCAAGATACGCAGTATTTT. Looking up the rest from reference TRBV2 and TRBJ2-3 gives the full variable domain: EPEVTQTPSHQVTQMGQEVILRCVPISNHLYFYWYRQILGQKVEFLVSFYNNEISEKSEIFDDQFSVERPDGSNFTLKIRSTKLEDSAMYFCASSPSQDTQYFGPGTRLTVL.

The rearrangement uses TRBV12-3 or TRBV12-4 and TRBJ2-5; the D is unclear. The CDR3 totals 11 residues. V lost 3 bases and J lost 8, with 7 bases in between. The CDR3 sequence: CASSFTGTQYF. The CDR3 region has the DNA TGTGCCAGCAGTTTCACGGGTACCCAGTACTTC.

This clonotype has ten or more counts. This chain uses TRBV7-2 with TRBJ1-2; possible D gene TRBD1, 5 bases. CDR3 size: 16 residues. Per the germline V gene, CDR1 is SGHTA and CDR2 is FQGNSA. V gave up 0 bases and J gave up 4 bases, with 15 bases separating them. The CDR3 here is CASSLAGTGIAYGYTF. For the CDR3, the DNA is TGTGCCAGCAGCTTAGCCGGGACGGGCATCGCCTATGGCTACACCTTC.

This clonotype was detected a few times. The chain has TRBV7-6 and TRBJ1-4, with D uncertain. CDR1 is SGHVS and CDR2 is FNYEAQ in the germline V gene. This CDR3 comprises 15 residues. V was clipped by 5 bases and J by 5 bases, with 15 bases between them. For the CDR3, the DNA is TGTGCCAGCAGCCCCGTCGGCAGACTCAATGAAAAACTGTTTTTT. Its protein is CASSPVGRLNEKLFF.

This rearrangement joins TRBV29-1 to TRBJ1-3; unclear D gene. V was trimmed by 5 bases and J by 3 bases, leaving 8 bases between them. Germline V lookup: CDR1 SQVTM, CDR2 ANQGSEA. The CDR3 is made up of 12 amino acids. The CDR3 bases are TGCAGCGTTCCCGACGTTGGAAACACCATATATTTT. It encodes CSVPDVGNTIYF.

This clonotype was seen repeatedly, ten times or more. The chain links TRBV29-1 to TRBJ1-1; D call uncertain. The ends were cut back, 1 base at V and 4 bases at J, with 10 bases in the middle. The CDR3 is made up of 13 amino acids. Germline CDR1 and CDR2: SQVTM and ANQGSEA. CDR3 region: CSVEGGWGTEAFF. The CDR3 DNA reads as TGCAGCGTTGAAGGAGGTTGGGGCACTGAAGCTTTCTTT.